The 14 T cell receptor beta chains below were found in one sample sequenced in a study of shared clonotypes between healthy human individuals. TCRdb keeps only in-frame clones here, not all; method: immunoSEQ multiplex PCR. The sample records about 1 million clones, 75% to 80% being singletons. The sequenced sample was memory CD4+ T cells from PBMCs. The subset: CD45RA-negative fraction. The receptors derive from a man aged 18 to 29 in good health. Some clones in this sample may be carry-over from other donors' samples.

For the CDR3, the DNA is TGTGCCAGCACGATAAGCGGGACTAGCACAGATACGCAGTATTTT. As protein: CASTISGTSTDTQYF. The rearrangement links TRBV7-2 to TRBJ2-3; 7 nucleotides agree with TRBD2. The V and J ends lost 7 bases and 0 bases, in that order; junction bases with no gene match: 7. CDR3 length: 15 residues. Germline V gene sequence: CDR1 SGHTA, CDR2 FQGNSA. Using reference TRBV7-2 and TRBJ2-3 for the parts outside the CDR3, the full variable domain is GAGVSQSPSNKVTEKGKDVELRCDPISGHTALYWYRQSLGQGLEFLIYFQGNSAPDKSGLPSDRFSAERTGGSVSTLTIQRTQQEDSAVYLCASTISGTSTDTQYFGPGTRLTVL.

The chain uses TRBV5-1 and TRBJ2-5; a weak D match, TRBD1 (6 bases). The germline V gene encodes CDR1 SGHRS and CDR2 YFSETQ. The CDR3 spans 14 residues. The V and J ends lost 0 bases and 5 bases respectively, with 11 bases between them. CDR3 in DNA: TGCGCCAGCAGCTTGGAACAGGGTTGGGAGACCCAGTACTTC. It encodes CASSLEQGWETQYF.

Only a few counts were recorded for this clone. The chain has TRBV2 and TRBJ2-3; D is possibly TRBD1 (6 bases). Trimming stripped 3 bases from V and 5 bases from J, with 12 bases between. CDR3 length: 14 residues. Per germline, CDR1 SNHLY and CDR2 FYNNEI. The CDR3, as DNA: TGTGCCAGCAGTGACCAGGGGATTGGAGATACGCAGTATTTT. This translates into CASSDQGIGDTQYF.

This chain uses TRBV4-1 with TRBJ1-1; TRBD1 might be the D (5 bases). The CDR3 consists of 13 residues. Germline CDR1 and CDR2: MGHRA and YSYEKL. V was trimmed by 4 bases and J by 1 base, leaving 7 bases between them. Here the CDR3 reads CASSLGQNTEAFF. As DNA, the CDR3 is TGCGCCAGCAGCCTCGGACAGAACACTGAAGCTTTCTTT.

The CDR3 region is CSVRPGGTETQYF. The CDR3 DNA reads as TGCAGCGTTAGACCAGGGGGTACGGAGACCCAGTACTTC. The rearrangement uses TRBV29-1 and TRBJ2-5, with 7 bases aligning to TRBD1. The CDR3 runs 13 residues. V dropped 5 bases and J dropped 5; count of bases not matched to a gene: 8. Germline assignment: CDR1 SQVTM and CDR2 ANQGSEA.

This chain uses TRBV11-1 with TRBJ2-1, with a weak D call TRBD2 (6 bases). The CDR3 covers 14 residues. V lost 3 bases and J 9 bases, leaving 15 bases between the germline ends. In germline, CDR1 is SGHAT, CDR2 FQDESV (reference sequence). Written as DNA, the CDR3 is TGTGCCAGCAGCTTTGGTCCGGGAGATGTTGAGCAGTTCTTC. This sequence encodes CASSFGPGDVEQFF. The full variable domain, completed using reference TRBV11-1 and TRBJ2-1, is EAEVAQSPRYKITEKSQAVAFWCDPISGHATLYWYRQILGQGPELLVQFQDESVVDDSQLPKDRFSAERLKGVDSTLKIQPAELGDSAMYLCASSFGPGDVEQFFGPGTRLTVL.

As DNA, the CDR3 is TGTGCCAGCCTACAAAGGGGAGGGGCAGATACGCAGTATTTT. This translates into CASLQRGGADTQYF. The J gene is TRBJ2-3, the V gene TRBV28, with 7 bases lining up with TRBD2. Germline V lookup: CDR1 MDHEN, CDR2 SYDVKM. The CDR3 contains 14 residues. With V trimmed by 8 bases and J by 4 bases, 9 bases remained unmatched.

As regards this clone: This clone may be a read error of a much larger clone one base away. The chain has TRBV2 and TRBJ2-6; D call uncertain. The CDR3 has 14 residues. The V and J ends lost 4 bases and 1 base respectively, with 5 bases between them. The germline V gene has CDR1 SNHLY and CDR2 FYNNEI. The CDR3 sequence: CASSGESGANVLTF. The CDR3 DNA is TGTGCCAGCAGTGGGGAATCTGGGGCCAACGTCCTGACTTTC. Supplemented by reference TRBV2 and TRBJ2-6, the full variable domain reads EPEVTQTPSHQVTQMGQEVILRCVPISNHLYFYWYRQILGQKVEFLVSFYNNEISEKSEIFDDQFSVERPDGSNFTLKIRSTKLEDSAMYFCASSGESGANVLTFGAGSRLTVL.

The V and J genes are TRBV30 and TRBJ1-4; D is unclear. V was cut by 0 bases and J by 5 bases, with 7 bases left in between. This CDR3 is 13 amino acids long. Germline CDR1 GTSNPN, CDR2 SVGIG (reference sequence). For the CDR3, the DNA is TGTGCCTGGAGTGTAGGCTTCAATGAAAAACTGTTTTTT. Translated: CAWSVGFNEKLFF. The variable domain in full, completed from reference TRBV30 and TRBJ1-4, reads SQTIHQWPATLVQPVGSPLSLECTVEGTSNPNLYWYRQAAGRGLQLLFYSVGIGQISSEVPQNLSASRPQDRQFILSSKKLLLSDSGFYLCAWSVGFNEKLFFGSGTQLSVL.

V gene TRBV21-1 combines with J gene TRBJ1-5; the table gives TRBD1 as D, unverified against the DNA. TRBV21-1 is an annotated pseudogene. The CDR3 sequence is 18 residues long. This chain's CDR3 is CASSNFQKVAGSNQPQHF. The CDR3 coding sequence is TGTGCCAGCAGCAACTTTCAAAAGGTAGCAGGGAGCAATCAGCCCCAGCATTTT.

This clone was observed a handful of times. The V gene is TRBV5-4, the J gene TRBJ1-2, with D unclear. V dropped 4 bases and J dropped 8 bases, with 18 bases sitting between them. The CDR3 is 14 amino acids. Germline V gives CDR1 SGHNT, CDR2 YYREEE (reference sequence). This CDR3 reads CASSQKFSNLGYTF. The CDR3 coding sequence is TGTGCCAGCAGCCAGAAGTTCTCTAACCTGGGCTACACCTTC.

A single count supports this clone. A much larger clone lies a single base off, so this may be a read error. Additional DNA sequences in this sample encode the identical CDR3. The chain combines TRBV5-1 with TRBJ1-4; 8 bases match TRBD1. Per the germline V gene, CDR1 is SGHRS and CDR2 is YFSETQ. With 3 bases clipped from V and 4 bases from J, the junction kept 2 bases outside the gene matches. The CDR3 covers 14 residues. As DNA, the CDR3 is TGCGCCAGCAGCTCCGGACAGGGTAATGAAAAACTGTTTTTT. Translated, it gives CASSSGQGNEKLFF.

The genes are TRBV6-1 and TRBJ2-5; 8 bases line up with TRBD1. The V segment lost 6 bases and the J segment 5 bases; nucleotides outside the gene matches: 5. Germline V gene lookup returns CDR1 MNHNS and CDR2 SASEGT. The CDR3 contains 13 residues. The CDR3 here is CASRGTGTETQYF. CDR3 DNA: TGTGCCAGCAGAGGGACAGGAACGGAGACCCAGTACTTC.

The CDR3 DNA sequence: TGCGCCAGCAGCCAAGACAGGGGAGGGGTAGAGACCCAGTACTTC. This sequence encodes CASSQDRGGVETQYF. This chain uses TRBV4-1 with TRBJ2-5, with D possibly being TRBD2 (7 bases). Trimming stripped 0 bases from V and 4 bases from J, with 12 bases between. The germline V gene has CDR1 MGHRA and CDR2 YSYEKL. This CDR3 has 15 residues.